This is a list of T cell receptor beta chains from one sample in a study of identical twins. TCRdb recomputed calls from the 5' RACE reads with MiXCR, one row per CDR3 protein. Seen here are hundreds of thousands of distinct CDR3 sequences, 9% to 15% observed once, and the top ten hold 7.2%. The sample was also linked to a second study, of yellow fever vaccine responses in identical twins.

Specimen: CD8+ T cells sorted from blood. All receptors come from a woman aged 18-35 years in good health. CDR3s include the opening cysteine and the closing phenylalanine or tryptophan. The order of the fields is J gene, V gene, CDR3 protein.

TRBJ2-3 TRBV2 CASSGDWDQRGETDTQYF
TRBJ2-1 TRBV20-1 CSARDDGTSVYNEQFF
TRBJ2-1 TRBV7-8 CASSSTGTGLFEQFF
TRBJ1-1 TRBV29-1 CSVDSRDRANTEAFF
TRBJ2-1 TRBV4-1 CASSQRGTSGAAGTYNEQFF
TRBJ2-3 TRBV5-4 CASSLGTGEVYSLRTSTDTQYF
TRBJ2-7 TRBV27 CASSATGGSSYEQYF
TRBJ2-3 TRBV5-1 CASSLMAQSTDTQYF
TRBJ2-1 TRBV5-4 CASSPRLFLGDGSYNEQFF
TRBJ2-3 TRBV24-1 CATSRLEGGTDTQYF
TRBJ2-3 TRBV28 CASSFPLAGGTDTQYF
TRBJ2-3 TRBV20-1 CSARDEDPSFDTQYF
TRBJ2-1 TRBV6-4 CASSDGAGGNEQFF
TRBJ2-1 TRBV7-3 CASSLTFGPNNEQFF
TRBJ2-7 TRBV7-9 CASSSPRLTHYEQYF
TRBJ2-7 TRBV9 CASSATGTIYEQYF
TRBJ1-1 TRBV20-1 CSALPNTEAFF
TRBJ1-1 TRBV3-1 CASSQNSPEAFF
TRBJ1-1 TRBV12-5 CASGTGGANTEAFF
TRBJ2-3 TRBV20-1 CCARALIFGTGDTDTQYF
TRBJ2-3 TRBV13 CASSSKLGTSGRPDTQYF
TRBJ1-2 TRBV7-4 CARRQSHRAGKIPNYGYTF
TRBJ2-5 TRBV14 CASSQAATQETQYF
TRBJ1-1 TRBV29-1 CSVGVVGDRENTEAFF
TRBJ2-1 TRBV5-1 CASSPRGGSFDEQFF
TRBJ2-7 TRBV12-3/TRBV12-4 CASSPPDTYEQYF
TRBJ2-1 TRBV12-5 CASGSRDRTTYNEQFF
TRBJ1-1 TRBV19 CASSPGTGVTEAFF
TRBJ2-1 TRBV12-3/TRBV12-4 CATKDSWRGSYNEQFF
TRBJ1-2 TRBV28 CASSLSRTGDGYTF
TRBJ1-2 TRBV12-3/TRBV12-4 CASTATGRGGYTF
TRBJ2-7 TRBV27 CASSSWVSGEQYF
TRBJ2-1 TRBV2 CASSGETRGYNEQFF
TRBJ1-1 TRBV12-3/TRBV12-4 CASSLAGVGTEAFF
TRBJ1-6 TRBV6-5 CASSYTVGFNSPLHF
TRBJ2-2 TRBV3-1 CASSQGVSGHADAGELFF
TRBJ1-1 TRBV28 CASSFVTEAFF
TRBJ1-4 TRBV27 CASRRTGGYNEKLFF
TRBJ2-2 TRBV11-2 CASRSPGQGNTGELFF
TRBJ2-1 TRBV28 CATQGMGGNEQFF
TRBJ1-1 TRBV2 CASSDSATLTEAFF
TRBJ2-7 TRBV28 CASSFTFRGLYEQYF
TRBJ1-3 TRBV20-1 CSAREQGAYTIYF